This T cell receptor beta chain was sequenced for a study of blood T cell repertoires in COVID-19. Study as a whole: Donors in the United States, Italy and Spain gave samples during acute or convalescent COVID-19. Nucleic acid was either cDNA or gDNA, and it came from T cells, B-cell-depleted T cells, or PBMCs.

Authors' processing steps: Researchers report that nucleated cell counts were estimated from reference gene primer amplification. The table came from immunoSEQ multiplex PCR; TCRdb's copy has only in-frame clones and leaves some out. For V, J and clone size, that table is used; D and trimming come from the DNA. The sample lists some 51,000 clones, around 88% occurring once. Germline V gene data show CDR1 as SNHLY and CDR2 as FYNNEI. The CDR3 runs to 15 residues. V lost 4 bases to trimming and J lost 8 bases; unmatched junction nucleotides: 9. The origin of this receptor is a man between 60 and 75 years old with acute or convalescent COVID-19. This chain uses TRBV2 with TRBJ1-2, with 11 bases identical to TRBD1. Material for sequencing was peripheral blood. CDR3 residues: CASSAWTGGMGGYTF. The CDR3 nucleotides read TGTGCCAGCAGTGCTTGGACAGGGGGCATGGGAGGCTACACCTTC.